This T cell receptor beta chain was profiled in a study of cytomegalovirus exposure and HLA in healthy donors. The PCR had 60 Vbeta and 13 Jbeta primers. Here immunoSEQ multiplex PCR was the method, and the copy in TCRdb shows in-frame clones only, minus some. In the table there are some 150,000 clones, less than 85% of which are singletons. The germline CDR1 and CDR2 sequences are SQVTM and ANQGSEA. The CDR3 is 16 amino acids. Trimming took 6 bases from V and 3 from J; bases not matched to a gene: 14. This receptor was identified in a man aged 35 to 55 in good health and CMV-seronegative. This sequence joins TRBV29-1 and TRBJ1-1, with 9 nucleotides matching TRBD1. Input material: PBMCs. CDR3 residues: CSVESLPGQGYTEAFF. The CDR3, as DNA: TGCAGCGTGGAGTCACTTCCGGGACAGGGTTACACTGAAGCTTTCTTT.